The 31 T cell receptor beta chains reported below all come from one sample, sequenced in a study of blood T cell repertoires in COVID-19. Method: immunoSEQ multiplex PCR; TCRdb's copy keeps in-frame clones and lacks some. Of 250,000 or so clones in the sample, about 82% were seen once. The specimen sequenced was peripheral blood. The receptors shown here come from a woman aged 55-69 years with active or convalescent COVID-19.

This chain joins TRBV11-3 and TRBJ2-3, with 14 bases fitting TRBD2. The CDR3 is made up of 17 amino acids. With V trimmed by 3 bases and J by 2 bases, 4 bases remained unmatched. Germline CDR1 reads SGHNT; CDR2 reads YENEEA. Here the CDR3 DNA reads TGTGCCAGCAGCTTGGGACTAGCGGGGGCCGCCACAGATACGCAGTATTTT. Residues: CASSLGLAGAATDTQYF.

V usage is TRBV7-9 and J usage is TRBJ1-2; D perhaps matches TRBD1 (5 bases). Germline CDR1 is SEHNR and CDR2 is FQNEAQ (reference sequence). V was shortened by 5 bases and J by 4 bases, with 20 bases between the two germline ends. This CDR3 region has 16 residues. CDR3 sequence reads: CASSASLRQQTYGYTF. DNA for the CDR3: TGTGCCAGCAGCGCCAGCCTCAGACAGCAAACCTATGGCTACACCTTC.

The rearrangement links TRBV6-6 to TRBJ2-1, with 7 bases fitting TRBD2. The CDR3 covers 13 residues. Trimming cost V 11 bases and J 1 base; bases outside gene matches: 5. Germline V gene lookup returns CDR1 MNHNY and CDR2 SVGAGI (reference sequence). The DNA for the CDR3 is TGTGCCTCCTCGGGGGGATCCTACAATGAGCAGTTCTTC. Its protein product is CASSGGSYNEQFF.

The chain uses TRBV29-1 and TRBJ2-3; TRBD1 matches at 7 bases. Germline V gene sequence: CDR1 SQVTM, CDR2 ANQGSEA. The CDR3 has 14 amino acids. V was clipped by 6 bases and J by 6 bases; unmatched bases: 12. For the CDR3, the DNA is TGCAGCGTCAAACGGACAGGTCGATACGATACGCAGTATTTT. It yields the protein CSVKRTGRYDTQYF.

This chain joins TRBV2 and TRBJ2-5; TRBD2 agrees at 9 bases. This CDR3 has 15 residues. Trimming cost V 4 bases and J 4 bases; bases outside gene matches: 7. Germline V CDR1 and CDR2: SNHLY, FYNNEI. Here the CDR3 DNA reads TGTGCCAGCAGTGTATGGCGGGGGGGCCGAGAGACCCAGTACTTC. It translates to CASSVWRGGRETQYF. The full variable domain, completed using reference TRBV2 and TRBJ2-5, is EPEVTQTPSHQVTQMGQEVILRCVPISNHLYFYWYRQILGQKVEFLVSFYNNEISEKSEIFDDQFSVERPDGSNFTLKIRSTKLEDSAMYFCASSVWRGGRETQYFGPGTRLLVL.

This chain uses TRBV18 with TRBJ1-6; D remains unclear. The V gene lost 3 bases and the J gene lost 4 bases, with 16 bases spanning the gap. Germline V gene lookup returns CDR1 KGHSH and CDR2 LQKENI. The CDR3 runs 17 residues. For the CDR3, the DNA is TGTGCCAGCTCACCCTCTGGCCGCCAGGCTTATAATTCACCCCTCCACTTT. As protein: CASSPSGRQAYNSPLHF.

The chain links TRBV11-2 to TRBJ2-1; 7 nucleotides match TRBD1. CDR3 length equals 14 residues. J gave up 8 bases and V 9 bases, and 13 bases lay outside the gene matches. Per the germline V gene, CDR1 is SGHAT and CDR2 is FQNNGV. The CDR3 loop is CASQESTGVDEQFF. CDR3 nucleotide sequence: TGTGCCAGTCAAGAATCTACAGGGGTTGATGAGCAGTTCTTC.

V and J are TRBV24-1 and TRBJ1-1; the match to TRBD1 covers 8 bases. Germline loops: CDR1 KGHDR, CDR2 SFDVKD. CDR3 length: 16 amino acids. Trimming at V came to 4 bases and at J to 1 base, leaving 7 bases not matched to a gene. The CDR3 DNA reads TGTGCCACCAGTGACCCCGGACAGGGCGGGAACACTGAAGCTTTCTTT. It specifies CATSDPGQGGNTEAFF.

The rearrangement links TRBV19 to TRBJ1-1; D unclear. V was trimmed by 4 bases and J by 2 bases, leaving 11 bases between them. Germline CDR1 reads LNHDA; CDR2 reads SQIVND (reference sequence). This CDR3 spans 14 amino acids. The CDR3, as DNA: TGTGCCAGTAGTAGCGACGGGATAAACACTGAAGCTTTCTTT. Translating it yields CASSSDGINTEAFF.

The chain carries TRBV19 and TRBJ2-3; 13 bases match TRBD2. The CDR3 runs to 17 residues. CDR1 LNHDA and CDR2 SQIVND come from the germline V gene (reference sequence). V lost 5 bases and J lost 4; bases outside the gene matches: 9. The CDR3 reads CASSDGTSGVGADTQYF. DNA for the CDR3: TGTGCCAGTAGTGACGGGACTAGCGGGGTCGGGGCAGATACGCAGTATTTT.

This clone was picked up a small number of times. The chain joins TRBV11-3 to TRBJ2-2, with no clear D. Trimming stripped 5 bases from V and 1 base from J, with 17 bases between. Germline V gives CDR1 SGHNT, CDR2 YENEEA. This CDR3 is 17 amino acids long. The CDR3 protein is CASSPTGARRNTGELFF. The CDR3 coding sequence is TGTGCCAGCAGCCCCACGGGTGCTAGACGGAACACCGGGGAGCTGTTTTTT.

The rearrangement joins TRBV7-2 to TRBJ2-7; the match to TRBD2 covers 10 bases. The CDR3 spans 18 residues. J lost 4 bases, V lost 1 base, and 13 bases had no gene match. The germline V gene encodes CDR1 SGHTA and CDR2 FQGNSA. The CDR3 is CASSLGFGAGGGLYEQYF. CDR3 nucleotide sequence: TGTGCCAGCAGCTTAGGATTCGGAGCGGGAGGGGGATTGTACGAGCAGTACTTC.

This clone appeared once. The chain employs TRBV19 and TRBJ2-1, with D possibly matching TRBD1 (6 bases). Between the trimmed V and J ends, which lost 5 bases and 12 bases, there was a span of 17 bases. Germline CDR1 reads LNHDA; CDR2 reads SQIVND (reference sequence). The CDR3 is made up of 13 amino acids. The CDR3 is CASSLTGSGSQFF. CDR3 sequence (DNA): TGTGCCAGTAGTCTAACAGGGTCGGGATCGCAGTTCTTC. Filled out from reference TRBV19 and TRBJ2-1, the complete variable domain reads DGGITQSPKYLFRKEGQNVTLSCEQNLNHDAMYWYRQDPGQGLRLIYYSQIVNDFQKGDIAEGYSVSREKKESFPLTVTSAQKNPTAFYLCASSLTGSGSQFFGPGTRLTVL.

V gene TRBV3-1 (or the pseudogene TRBV3-2) combines with J gene TRBJ2-1, with 11 bases matching TRBD2. This CDR3 is 17 amino acids long. V shed 3 bases and J 10 bases; nucleotides not matched to a gene: 14. Germline values: CDR1 LGHDT, CDR2 YNNKEL (reference sequence). Written as DNA, the CDR3 is TGTGCCAGCAGCCATTTTAGCGGGACTAGCGGTCTCAAGGAGCAGTTCTTC. Protein sequence: CASSHFSGTSGLKEQFF.

This chain uses TRBV3-1 (or the pseudogene TRBV3-2) with TRBJ1-4; a possible D gene is TRBD1 (6 bases). This CDR3 contains 14 residues. The germline V and J ends were trimmed by 1 base and 5 bases, with 8 bases remaining between them. CDR1 is LGHDT, CDR2 YNNKEL, per germline (reference sequence). CDR3 in DNA: TGTGCCAGCAGCCAAGTCACAGGGAATGAAAAACTGTTTTTT. It codes for CASSQVTGNEKLFF.

As to this clone: The junction shows a germline mismatch at one end, possibly a read error. This rearrangement joins TRBV6-5 to TRBJ1-2; tentative D call: TRBD1 (5 bases). CDR1 and CDR2 from the germline V gene are MNHEY and SVGAGI. The CDR3 sequence is 11 residues long. The CDR3 sequence: CATVQGYVYTF. The CDR3 region has the DNA TGTGCCACGGTGCAGGGTTATGTCTACACCTTC.

The J gene is TRBJ2-2, the V gene TRBV19; the match to TRBD1 covers 8 bases. The CDR3 is made up of 16 amino acids. The trim removed 3 bases at V and 3 bases at J, leaving 6 bases unmatched. Per germline, CDR1 LNHDA and CDR2 SQIVND (reference sequence). The CDR3 here is CASSIGTGGYTGELFF. CDR3 nucleotide sequence: TGTGCCAGTAGTATCGGAACAGGGGGTTACACCGGGGAGCTGTTTTTT.

The V call is TRBV11-2, the J call TRBJ2-3; 8 bases match TRBD2. Germline V gene data show CDR1 as SGHAT and CDR2 as FQNNGV. The CDR3 consists of 15 residues. The trim removed 1 base at V and 4 bases at J, leaving 4 bases unmatched. The chain's CDR3 is CASSLGGGPSDTQYF. In nucleotides, the CDR3 is TGTGCCAGCAGCTTAGGCGGGGGGCCCTCAGATACGCAGTATTTT. Supplemented by reference TRBV11-2 and TRBJ2-3, the full variable domain reads EAGVAQSPRYKIIEKRQSVAFWCNPISGHATLYWYQQILGQGPKLLIQFQNNGVVDDSQLPKDRFSAERLKGVDSTLKIQPAKLEDSAVYLCASSLGGGPSDTQYFGPGTRLTVL.

The chain uses TRBV28 and TRBJ2-6; D is unclear. From germline, CDR1 is MDHEN and CDR2 SYDVKM. The germline V and J ends were trimmed by 4 bases and 0 bases, with 7 bases remaining between them. The CDR3 covers 15 residues. CDR3 protein: CASSSLSSGANVLTF. The CDR3 DNA sequence: TGTGCCAGCAGTTCGCTTAGCTCTGGGGCCAACGTCCTGACTTTC.

Turning to this clone: The sample carries other DNA sequences with the same CDR3. V and J are TRBV19 and TRBJ2-5; 9 bases align to TRBD2. The CDR3 is made up of 15 amino acids. V lost 1 base, J lost 5 bases, and 5 bases stayed unmatched. Germline CDR1 LNHDA, CDR2 SQIVND (reference sequence). The CDR3 DNA is TGTGCCAGTAGTATAGGAGCGGGGGGCGGGGAGACCCAGTACTTC. Translation: CASSIGAGGGETQYF.

The V and J genes are TRBV6-5 and TRBJ2-7, with TRBD1 as a possible D gene (6 bases). Trimming removed 6 bases at V and 2 bases at J, with 17 bases between. CDR1 MNHEY and CDR2 SVGAGI come from the germline V gene. The CDR3 sequence is 15 residues long. CDR3: CASSGEQGPPYEQYV. The CDR3 DNA sequence: TGTGCCAGCAGCGGCGAACAGGGCCCCCCCTACGAGCAGTACGTC.

The CDR3 here is CEGDRGPYEQYV. CDR3 coding DNA: TGTGAAGGGGACAGGGGGCCGTACGAGCAGTACGTC. The rearrangement uses TRBV6-5 and TRBJ2-7, with 12 bases fitting TRBD1. The CDR3 runs to 12 residues. The germline gives CDR1 MNHEY, CDR2 SVGAGI.

The rearrangement uses TRBV5-8 and TRBJ2-5; 7 bases match TRBD1. This CDR3 region has 16 residues. Germline loops: CDR1 SGHTS, CDR2 YDEGEE. V lost 6 bases to trimming and J lost 5 bases; unmatched junction nucleotides: 16. The CDR3 sequence: CASILPGTDLSETQYF. The CDR3 region has the DNA TGTGCCAGCATCTTACCCGGGACAGACCTATCGGAGACCCAGTACTTC.

This clone appeared a single time. The V call is TRBV4-2, the J call TRBJ2-3, with 8 bases that match TRBD2. V lost 5 bases, J lost 5 bases, and 12 bases stayed unmatched. The CDR3 consists of 16 residues. Germline lookup yields CDR1 LGHNA and CDR2 YNFKEQ. CDR3 region: CASSLRGSGRGDTQYF. The CDR3 nucleotides are TGTGCCAGCAGCTTAAGGGGAAGCGGGAGAGGAGATACGCAGTATTTT.

The gene calls are TRBV21-1 and TRBJ1-6; TRBD1, the table's D call, was not compared with the DNA. TRBV21-1 is a recognized pseudogene. The CDR3 spans 13 residues. DNA of the CDR3: TGTGCCAGCAGCAAGGACAGAAATTCACCCCTCCACTTT. This codes for CASSKDRNSPLHF.

The chain carries TRBV19 and TRBJ1-1; 8 bases line up with TRBD1. The CDR3 is made up of 13 amino acids. Germline loops: CDR1 LNHDA, CDR2 SQIVND (reference sequence). Unmatched junction bases numbered 5, after V lost 7 bases and J lost 4 bases. The DNA of the CDR3 is TGTGCCAGTACCCGACAGGGGTCCACTGAAGCTTTCTTT. Translation: CASTRQGSTEAFF. Full variable domain (rest looked up from reference TRBV19 and TRBJ1-1): DGGITQSPKYLFRKEGQNVTLSCEQNLNHDAMYWYRQDPGQGLRLIYYSQIVNDFQKGDIAEGYSVSREKKESFPLTVTSAQKNPTAFYLCASTRQGSTEAFFGQGTRLTVV.

This rearrangement joins TRBV10-3 to TRBJ1-5; 8 bases agree with TRBD1. The CDR3 is 14 residues long. J gave up 7 bases and V 4 bases, and 6 bases lay outside the gene matches. From germline, CDR1 is ENHRY and CDR2 SYGVKD. The CDR3 loop reads CAISGRGTGQPQHF. CDR3 nucleotide sequence: TGTGCCATCAGTGGCCGTGGGACAGGACAGCCCCAGCATTTT.

The rearrangement links TRBV6-5 to TRBJ2-5; a possible D gene is TRBD2 (7 bases). The germline V gene has CDR1 MNHEY and CDR2 SVGAGI. Trimming took 7 bases from V and 5 from J, leaving 20 bases between them. This CDR3 is 15 amino acids long. CDR3 region: CASTEGVGGGETQYF. CDR3 sequence (DNA): TGTGCCAGCACCGAGGGGGTAGGGGGAGGGGAGACCCAGTACTTC.

CDR3 sequence: CATGELGQGASYEQYV. The CDR3 DNA reads as TGTGCCACCGGGGAGTTGGGACAGGGGGCATCCTACGAGCAGTACGTC. This chain connects TRBV10-3 to TRBJ2-7; 12 bases are a match to TRBD1. CDR1 is ENHRY and CDR2 is SYGVKD in the germline V gene. With 10 bases clipped from V and 1 base from J, the junction kept 11 bases outside the gene matches. CDR3 length: 16 amino acids.

This chain joins TRBV2 and TRBJ1-2; unclear D gene. The germline gives CDR1 SNHLY, CDR2 FYNNEI. Trimming left V 6 bases short and J 4 bases short, with 9 bases between. The CDR3 runs 12 residues. Here the CDR3 reads CASSPWPYGYTF. Written as DNA, the CDR3 is TGTGCCAGCAGCCCTTGGCCCTATGGCTACACCTTC.

CDR3 protein: CASSQEGGASTDTQYF. In DNA form, the CDR3 reads TGCGCCAGCAGCCAAGAAGGAGGGGCTAGCACAGATACGCAGTATTTT. The V gene is TRBV4-1, the J gene TRBJ2-3, with TRBD2 as a possible D gene (6 bases). Germline V gene lookup returns CDR1 MGHRA and CDR2 YSYEKL. There are 16 residues in the CDR3. The V end lost 0 bases, the J end lost 0 bases, and 10 bases lay between the germline ends.